The following is a T cell receptor beta chain sequence with its context. Antigen unknown. The CDR3 length is 15 residues. The V and J ends lost 1 base and 3 bases, in that order; junction bases with no gene match: 4. Germline V gene data show CDR1 as SGDLS and CDR2 as YYNGEE. The data originate from a study of beta chain features in type 1 diabetes. For the study at large: All samples together contributed 100 million to 120 million sorted cells for examination.

General study findings and limits: PCR could preferentially amplify shorter templates, alike in patients and controls. Researchers reported that naive, central memory and Treg TCRB repertoires appeared more similar in patients than in healthy donors. Whether TCRB rearrangement is influenced by HLA type went unresolved here.

All of the isolated RNA was reverse transcribed, so expressed TCRB transcripts were sequenced. Produced via immunoSEQ multiplex PCR; TCRdb's table is partial and in-frame only. Counted here are roughly 610,000 clones, about a sixth occurring once; the ten biggest clones make up approximately 0.087%. Sequenced input: naive CD4+ T cells from blood. This clonotype originated in a man between 18 and 29 years old in good health. The chain recombines TRBV9 with TRBJ2-1; 7 positions agree with TRBD1. CDR3 nucleotides: TGTGCCAGCAGCGTATCCACAGGGGTCTACAATGAGCAGTTCTTC. This gives the protein CASSVSTGVYNEQFF.